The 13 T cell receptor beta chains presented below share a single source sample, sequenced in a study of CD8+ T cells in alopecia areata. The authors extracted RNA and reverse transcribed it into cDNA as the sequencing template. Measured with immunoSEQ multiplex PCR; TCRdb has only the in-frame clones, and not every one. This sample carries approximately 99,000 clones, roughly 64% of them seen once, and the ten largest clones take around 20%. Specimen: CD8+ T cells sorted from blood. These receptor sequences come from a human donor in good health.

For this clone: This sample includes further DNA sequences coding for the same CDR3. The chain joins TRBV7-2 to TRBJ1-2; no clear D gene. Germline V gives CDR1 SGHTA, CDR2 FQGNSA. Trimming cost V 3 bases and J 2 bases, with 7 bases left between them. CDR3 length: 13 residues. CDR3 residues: CASSFGGNYGYTF. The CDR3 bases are TGTGCCAGCAGCTTCGGTGGGAACTATGGCTACACCTTC.

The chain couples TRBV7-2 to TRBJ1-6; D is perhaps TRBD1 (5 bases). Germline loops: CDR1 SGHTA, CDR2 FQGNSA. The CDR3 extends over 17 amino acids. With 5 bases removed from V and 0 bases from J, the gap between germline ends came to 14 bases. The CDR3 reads CASSPWDFDSYNSPLHF. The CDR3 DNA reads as TGTGCCAGCAGCCCCTGGGACTTCGACTCCTATAATTCACCCCTCCACTTT.

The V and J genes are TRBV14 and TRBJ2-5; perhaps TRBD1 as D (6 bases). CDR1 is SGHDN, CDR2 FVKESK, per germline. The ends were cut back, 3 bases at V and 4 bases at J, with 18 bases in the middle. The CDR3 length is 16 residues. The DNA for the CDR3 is TGTGCCAGCAGCCAGGGTGATCAGGGGATGGGAGAGACCCAGTACTTC. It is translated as CASSQGDQGMGETQYF.

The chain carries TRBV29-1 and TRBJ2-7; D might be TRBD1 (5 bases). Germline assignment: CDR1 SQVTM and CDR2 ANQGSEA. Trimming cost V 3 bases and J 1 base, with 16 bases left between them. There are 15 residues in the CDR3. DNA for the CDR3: TGCAGCGTTGAGGGTATAAGGGGCTCATCCTACGAGCAGTACTTC. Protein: CSVEGIRGSSYEQYF.

The CDR3 DNA is TGTGCCAGCAGCTTCACCCTACTAGCGGGGGGGAGGGGCACAGATACGCAGTATTTT. Protein product: CASSFTLLAGGRGTDTQYF. The chain combines TRBV7-2 with TRBJ2-3, with 13 bases fitting TRBD2. Unmatched junction bases numbered 10, after V lost 3 bases and J lost 1 base. CDR1 is SGHTA and CDR2 is FQGNSA in the germline V gene. CDR3 length: 19 residues.

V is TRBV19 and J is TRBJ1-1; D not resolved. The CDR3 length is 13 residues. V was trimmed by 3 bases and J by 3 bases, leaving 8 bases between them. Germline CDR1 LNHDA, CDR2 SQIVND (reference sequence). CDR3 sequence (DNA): TGTGCCAGTAGTATTACGTGGGACACTGAAGCTTTCTTT. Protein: CASSITWDTEAFF.

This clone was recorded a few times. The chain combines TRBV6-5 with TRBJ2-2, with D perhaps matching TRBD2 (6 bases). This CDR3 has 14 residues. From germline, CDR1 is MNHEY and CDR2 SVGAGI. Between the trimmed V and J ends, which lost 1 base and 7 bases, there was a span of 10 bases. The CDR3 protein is CASSYWGVGGELFF. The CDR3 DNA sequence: TGTGCCAGCAGTTACTGGGGGGTTGGCGGGGAGCTGTTTTTT.

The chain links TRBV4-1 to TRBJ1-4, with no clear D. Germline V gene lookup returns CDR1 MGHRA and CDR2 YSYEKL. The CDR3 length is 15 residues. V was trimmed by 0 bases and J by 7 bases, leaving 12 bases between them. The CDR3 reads CASSQESGLFEKLFF. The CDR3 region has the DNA TGCGCCAGCAGCCAAGAATCGGGGTTGTTTGAAAAACTGTTTTTT.

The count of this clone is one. CDR3 amino acids: CASSISGGSGLEQYF. The CDR3 DNA reads as TGTGCCAGCAGCATCTCAGGTGGGTCTGGACTCGAGCAGTACTTC. The chain has TRBV9 and TRBJ2-7, with D possibly TRBD2 on 5 matching bases. V was pared by 4 bases and J by 6 bases, with 20 bases between. The CDR3 extends over 15 amino acids. Germline lookup yields CDR1 SGDLS and CDR2 YYNGEE.

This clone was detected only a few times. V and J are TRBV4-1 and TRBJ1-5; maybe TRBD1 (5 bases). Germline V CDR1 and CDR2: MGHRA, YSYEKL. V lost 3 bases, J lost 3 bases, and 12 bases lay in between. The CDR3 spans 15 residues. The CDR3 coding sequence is TGCGCCAGCAGCCATTTCCGGGGGAACAATCAGCCCCAGCATTTT. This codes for CASSHFRGNNQPQHF.

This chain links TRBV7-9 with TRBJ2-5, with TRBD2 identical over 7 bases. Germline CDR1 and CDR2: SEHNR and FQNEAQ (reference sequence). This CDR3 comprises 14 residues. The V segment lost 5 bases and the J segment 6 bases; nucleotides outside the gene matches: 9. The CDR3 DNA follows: TGTGCCAGCAGCCCCCGGTGGGGGGGGAAGACCCAGTACTTC. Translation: CASSPRWGGKTQYF.

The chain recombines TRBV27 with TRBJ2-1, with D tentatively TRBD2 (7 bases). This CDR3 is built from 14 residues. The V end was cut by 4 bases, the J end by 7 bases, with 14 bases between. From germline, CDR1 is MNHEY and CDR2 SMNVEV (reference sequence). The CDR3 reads CASSWGGRGNEQFF. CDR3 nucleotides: TGTGCCAGCAGTTGGGGGGGCCGTGGTAATGAGCAGTTCTTC.

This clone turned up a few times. The CDR3 DNA is TGTGCCAGCAGCCAAGGCCCCACAGGGACTGAAGCTTTCTTT. Its translation is CASSQGPTGTEAFF. The chain links TRBV4-2 to TRBJ1-1, with D possibly being TRBD1 (6 bases). CDR3 length: 14 residues. The V end was cut by 1 base, the J end by 5 bases, with 11 bases between. The V gene's germline CDR1 is LGHNA and CDR2 YNFKEQ.